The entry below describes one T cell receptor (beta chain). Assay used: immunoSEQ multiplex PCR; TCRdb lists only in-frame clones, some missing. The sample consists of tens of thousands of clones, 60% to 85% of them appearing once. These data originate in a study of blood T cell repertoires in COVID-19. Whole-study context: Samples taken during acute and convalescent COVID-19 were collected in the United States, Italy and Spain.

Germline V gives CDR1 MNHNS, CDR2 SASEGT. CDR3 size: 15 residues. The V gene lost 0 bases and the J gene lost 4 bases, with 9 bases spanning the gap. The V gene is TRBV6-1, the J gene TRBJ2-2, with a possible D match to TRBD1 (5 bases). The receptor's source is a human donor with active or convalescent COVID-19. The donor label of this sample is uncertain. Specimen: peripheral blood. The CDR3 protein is CASSEAIGATGELFF. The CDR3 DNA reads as TGTGCCAGCAGTGAAGCGATTGGGGCCACCGGGGAGCTGTTTTTT.